The entry that follows covers one T cell receptor beta chain sequence. Sequencing was performed with immunoSEQ multiplex PCR; in TCRdb, only in-frame clones are kept and a portion is missing. The top ten clones hold roughly 4.7% of a sample with around 23,000 clones, roughly 86% of them seen once. Germline CDR1 MGHRA, CDR2 YSYEKL. This CDR3 contains 19 residues. J was trimmed by 6 bases and V by 0 bases; bases with no gene match: 17. The sample is drawn from a study of blood T cell repertoires in COVID-19. For the study at large: Both acute and convalescent COVID-19 samples were obtained from the United States, Italy and Spain.

The V call is TRBV4-1, the J call TRBJ2-7, with TRBD2 identical over 10 bases. Sequencing was performed on peripheral blood. The source is a man aged 50 to 60 with active COVID-19. Here the CDR3 reads CASSQDASGSQSQTSEQYF. The CDR3 region has the DNA TGCGCCAGCAGCCAAGACGCTAGCGGGAGTCAGTCGCAGACCTCCGAGCAGTACTTC.